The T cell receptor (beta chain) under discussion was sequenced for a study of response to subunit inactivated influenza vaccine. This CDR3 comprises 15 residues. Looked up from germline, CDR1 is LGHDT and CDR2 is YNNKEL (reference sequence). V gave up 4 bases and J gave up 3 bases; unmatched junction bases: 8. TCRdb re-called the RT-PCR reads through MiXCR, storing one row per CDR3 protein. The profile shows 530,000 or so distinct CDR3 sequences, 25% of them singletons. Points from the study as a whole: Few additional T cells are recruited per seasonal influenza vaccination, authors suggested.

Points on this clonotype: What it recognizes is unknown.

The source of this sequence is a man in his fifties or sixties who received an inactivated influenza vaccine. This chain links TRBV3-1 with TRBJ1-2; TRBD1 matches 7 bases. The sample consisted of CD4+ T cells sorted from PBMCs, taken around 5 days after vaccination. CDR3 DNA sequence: TGTGCCAGCAGCCCCGAGACAGGGATCTACTATGGCTACACCTTC. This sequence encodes CASSPETGIYYGYTF.